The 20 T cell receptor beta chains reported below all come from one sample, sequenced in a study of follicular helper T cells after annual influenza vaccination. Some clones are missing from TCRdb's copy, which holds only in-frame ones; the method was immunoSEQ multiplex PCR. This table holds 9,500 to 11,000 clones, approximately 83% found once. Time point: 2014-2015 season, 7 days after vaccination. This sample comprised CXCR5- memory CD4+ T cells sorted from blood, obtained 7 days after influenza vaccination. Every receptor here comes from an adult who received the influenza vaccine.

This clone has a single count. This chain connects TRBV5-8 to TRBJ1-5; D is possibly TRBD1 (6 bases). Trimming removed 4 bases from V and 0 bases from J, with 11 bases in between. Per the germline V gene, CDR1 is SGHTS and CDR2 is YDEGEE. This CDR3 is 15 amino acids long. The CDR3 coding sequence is TGTGCCAGCAGCCATACAGGGTATAGCAATCAGCCCCAGCATTTT. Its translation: CASSHTGYSNQPQHF.

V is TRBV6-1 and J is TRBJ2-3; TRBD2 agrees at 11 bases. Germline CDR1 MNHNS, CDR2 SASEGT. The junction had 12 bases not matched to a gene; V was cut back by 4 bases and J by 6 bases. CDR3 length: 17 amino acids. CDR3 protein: CASSAHRLAGYVDTQYF. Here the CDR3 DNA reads TGTGCCAGCAGTGCGCATCGACTAGCGGGATATGTGGATACGCAGTATTTT.

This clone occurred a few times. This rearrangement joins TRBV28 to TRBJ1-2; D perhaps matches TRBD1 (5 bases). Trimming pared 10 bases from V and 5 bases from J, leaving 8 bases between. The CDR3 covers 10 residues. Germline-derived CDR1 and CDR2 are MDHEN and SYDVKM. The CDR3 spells CATSGYGYTF. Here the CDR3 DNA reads TGTGCCACTTCAGGGTATGGCTACACCTTC.

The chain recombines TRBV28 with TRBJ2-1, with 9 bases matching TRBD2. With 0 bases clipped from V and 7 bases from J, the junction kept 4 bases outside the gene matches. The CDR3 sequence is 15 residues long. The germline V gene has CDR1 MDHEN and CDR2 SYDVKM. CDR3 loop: CASSLWGLARNEQFF. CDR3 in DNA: TGTGCCAGCAGTTTATGGGGACTAGCTAGAAATGAGCAGTTCTTC. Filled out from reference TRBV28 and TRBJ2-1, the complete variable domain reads DVKVTQSSRYLVKRTGEKVFLECVQDMDHENMFWYRQDPGLGLRLIYFSYDVKMKEKGDIPEGYSVSREKKERFSLILESASTNQTSMYLCASSLWGLARNEQFFGPGTRLTVL.

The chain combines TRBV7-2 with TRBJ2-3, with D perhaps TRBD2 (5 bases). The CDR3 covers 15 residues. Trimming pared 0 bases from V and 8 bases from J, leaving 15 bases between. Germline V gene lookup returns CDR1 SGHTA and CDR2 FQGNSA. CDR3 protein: CASSLAGSLTGTQYF. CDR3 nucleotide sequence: TGTGCCAGCAGCTTAGCGGGGAGTCTTACTGGTACGCAGTATTTT.

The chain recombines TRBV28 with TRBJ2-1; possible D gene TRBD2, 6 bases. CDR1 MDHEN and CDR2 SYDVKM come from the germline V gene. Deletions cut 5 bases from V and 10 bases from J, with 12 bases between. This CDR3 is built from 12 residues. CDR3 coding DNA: TGTGCCAGCAGTCCGTTGCGGGAAGAGCAGTTCTTC. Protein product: CASSPLREEQFF. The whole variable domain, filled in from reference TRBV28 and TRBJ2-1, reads DVKVTQSSRYLVKRTGEKVFLECVQDMDHENMFWYRQDPGLGLRLIYFSYDVKMKEKGDIPEGYSVSREKKERFSLILESASTNQTSMYLCASSPLREEQFFGPGTRLTVL.

CDR3 protein: CASSLGRQGHQPQHF. The CDR3 nucleotides are TGTGCCAGCAGCTTAGGACGGCAGGGCCACCAGCCCCAGCATTTT. The genes are TRBV7-2 and TRBJ1-5; D perhaps matches TRBD1 (5 bases). V shed 1 base and J shed 7 bases, with 14 bases lying between them. The CDR3 contains 15 residues. Germline values: CDR1 SGHTA, CDR2 FQGNSA. Variable domain in full (rest from reference TRBV7-2 and TRBJ1-5): GAGVSQSPSNKVTEKGKDVELRCDPISGHTALYWYRQSLGQGLEFLIYFQGNSAPDKSGLPSDRFSAERTGGSVSTLTIQRTQQEDSAVYLCASSLGRQGHQPQHFGDGTRLSIL.

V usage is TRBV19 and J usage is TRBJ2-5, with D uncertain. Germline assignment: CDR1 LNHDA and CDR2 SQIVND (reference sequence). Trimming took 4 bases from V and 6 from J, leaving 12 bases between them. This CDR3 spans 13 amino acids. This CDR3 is CASSTRTGQTQYF. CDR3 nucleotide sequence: TGTGCCAGTAGTACACGGACCGGGCAGACCCAGTACTTC.

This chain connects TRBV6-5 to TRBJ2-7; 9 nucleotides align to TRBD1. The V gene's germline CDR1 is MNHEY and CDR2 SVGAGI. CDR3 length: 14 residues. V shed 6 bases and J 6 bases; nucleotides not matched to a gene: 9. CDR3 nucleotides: TGTGCCAGCAGATTATCCGGGACAGGGAGCGAGCAGTACTTC. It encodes CASRLSGTGSEQYF.

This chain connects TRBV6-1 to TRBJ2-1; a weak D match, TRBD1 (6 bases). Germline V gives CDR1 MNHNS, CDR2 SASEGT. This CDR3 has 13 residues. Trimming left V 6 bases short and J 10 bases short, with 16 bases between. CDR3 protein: CASRYTGPAEQFF. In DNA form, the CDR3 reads TGTGCCAGCAGGTATACAGGGCCTGCGGAGCAGTTCTTC.

CDR3 sequence reads: CASSPGQRNQPQHF. CDR3 in DNA: TGTGCCAGCAGTCCGGGACAGCGGAATCAGCCCCAGCATTTT. The rearrangement joins TRBV28 to TRBJ1-5, with 7 positions matching TRBD1. The V segment lost 5 bases and the J segment 4 bases; nucleotides outside the gene matches: 5. The germline V gene has CDR1 MDHEN and CDR2 SYDVKM. The CDR3 covers 14 residues. The full variable domain, in which reference TRBV28 and TRBJ1-5 provide the parts outside the CDR3, is DVKVTQSSRYLVKRTGEKVFLECVQDMDHENMFWYRQDPGLGLRLIYFSYDVKMKEKGDIPEGYSVSREKKERFSLILESASTNQTSMYLCASSPGQRNQPQHFGDGTRLSIL.

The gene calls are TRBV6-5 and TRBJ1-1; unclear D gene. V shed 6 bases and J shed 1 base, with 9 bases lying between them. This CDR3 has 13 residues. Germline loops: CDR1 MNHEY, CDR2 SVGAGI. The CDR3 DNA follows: TGTGCCAGCAGCCGAGGGAGGAACACTGAAGCTTTCTTT. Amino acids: CASSRGRNTEAFF.

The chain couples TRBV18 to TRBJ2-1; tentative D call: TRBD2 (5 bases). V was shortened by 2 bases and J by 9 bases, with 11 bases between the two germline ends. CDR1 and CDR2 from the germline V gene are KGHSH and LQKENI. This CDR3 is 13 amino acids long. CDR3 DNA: TGTGCCAGCTCACCAGAGGGATGGGGTGAGCAGTTCTTC. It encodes CASSPEGWGEQFF.

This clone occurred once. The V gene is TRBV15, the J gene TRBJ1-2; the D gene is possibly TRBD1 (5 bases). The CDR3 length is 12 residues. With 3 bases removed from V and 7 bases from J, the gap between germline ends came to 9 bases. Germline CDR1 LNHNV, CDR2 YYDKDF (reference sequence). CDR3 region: CATSRTDGGYTF. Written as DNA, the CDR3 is TGTGCCACCAGCAGGACAGACGGTGGCTACACCTTC.

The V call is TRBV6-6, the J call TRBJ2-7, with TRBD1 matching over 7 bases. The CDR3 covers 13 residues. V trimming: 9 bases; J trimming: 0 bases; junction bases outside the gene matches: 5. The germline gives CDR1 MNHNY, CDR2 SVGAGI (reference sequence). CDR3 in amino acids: CASRDSGSYEQYF. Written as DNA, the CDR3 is TGTGCCAGTCGGGACAGCGGCTCCTACGAGCAGTACTTC.

CDR3 amino acids: CASSRGHGNGLAGTSSYNEQFF. The CDR3 DNA is TGTGCCAGCTCACGGGGACACGGTAACGGACTAGCGGGAACCAGCTCCTACAATGAGCAGTTCTTC. The rearrangement links TRBV18 to TRBJ2-1; 12 bases map to TRBD2. V lost 4 bases, J lost 0 bases, and 19 bases stayed unmatched. In germline, CDR1 is KGHSH, CDR2 LQKENI. This CDR3 has 22 residues.

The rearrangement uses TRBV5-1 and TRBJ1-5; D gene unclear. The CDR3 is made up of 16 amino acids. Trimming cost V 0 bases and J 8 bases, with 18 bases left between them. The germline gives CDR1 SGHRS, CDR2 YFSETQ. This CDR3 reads CASSLGVGEGREPQHF. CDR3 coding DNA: TGCGCCAGCAGCTTGGGGGTGGGTGAGGGAAGGGAGCCCCAGCATTTT.

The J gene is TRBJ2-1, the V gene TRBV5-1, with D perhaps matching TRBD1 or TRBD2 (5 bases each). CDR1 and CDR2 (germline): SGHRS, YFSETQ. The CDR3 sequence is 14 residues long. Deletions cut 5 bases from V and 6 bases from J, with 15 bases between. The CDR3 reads CASRRAGLGNEQFF. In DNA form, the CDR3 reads TGCGCCAGCAGGAGGGCAGGGTTGGGCAATGAGCAGTTCTTC. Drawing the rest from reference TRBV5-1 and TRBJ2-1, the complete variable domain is KAGVTQTPRYLIKTRGQQVTLSCSPISGHRSVSWYQQTPGQGLQFLFEYFSETQRNKGNFPGRFSGRQFSNSRSEMNVSTLELGDSALYLCASRRAGLGNEQFFGPGTRLTVL.

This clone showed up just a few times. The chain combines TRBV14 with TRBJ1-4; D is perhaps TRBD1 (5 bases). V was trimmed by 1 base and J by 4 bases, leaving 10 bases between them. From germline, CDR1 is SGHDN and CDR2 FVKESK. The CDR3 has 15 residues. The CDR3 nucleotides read TGTGCCAGCAGCCAAGGCGGGGCAATTAATGAAAAACTGTTTTTT. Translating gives CASSQGGAINEKLFF.

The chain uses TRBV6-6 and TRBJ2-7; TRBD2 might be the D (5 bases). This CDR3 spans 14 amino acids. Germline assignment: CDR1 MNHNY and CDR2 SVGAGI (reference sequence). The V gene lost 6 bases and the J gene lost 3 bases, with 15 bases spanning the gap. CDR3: CASRGSSIYYEQYF. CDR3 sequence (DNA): TGTGCCAGCAGGGGGTCTAGCATCTACTACGAGCAGTACTTC.